What follows are 19 T cell receptor beta chains derived from one specimen sequenced in a study of blood T cell repertoires in COVID-19. The assay was immunoSEQ multiplex PCR, and TCRdb's table has in-frame clones only and misses some. The table includes 250,000 to 350,000 clones, 65% to 85% detected once. The specimen was peripheral blood. The receptors stem from a person aged 70 to 80 with COVID-19, enrolled during active disease.

V and J are TRBV19 and TRBJ2-3; D is possibly TRBD2 (6 bases). The ends were cut back, 3 bases at V and 0 bases at J, with 16 bases in the middle. Germline values: CDR1 LNHDA, CDR2 SQIVND (reference sequence). This CDR3 comprises 17 residues. For the CDR3, the DNA is TGTGCCAGTAGTATGGCGGGGCCTGGGGGGAGCACAGATACGCAGTATTTT. Translated: CASSMAGPGGSTDTQYF. Looking up the rest from reference TRBV19 and TRBJ2-3 gives the full variable domain: DGGITQSPKYLFRKEGQNVTLSCEQNLNHDAMYWYRQDPGQGLRLIYYSQIVNDFQKGDIAEGYSVSREKKESFPLTVTSAQKNPTAFYLCASSMAGPGGSTDTQYFGPGTRLTVL.

The V gene is TRBV28, the J gene TRBJ1-1; no firm D call. The germline V gene encodes CDR1 MDHEN and CDR2 SYDVKM. The V end lost 5 bases, the J end lost 7 bases, and 14 bases lay between the germline ends. The CDR3 is 13 residues long. In nucleotides, the CDR3 is TGTGCCAGCAGTCCAGTTTGGGCCATTGAAGCTTTCTTT. Amino acids: CASSPVWAIEAFF.

This clone was counted between two and nine times. The chain recombines TRBV6-2 or TRBV6-3 with TRBJ2-7, with D possibly TRBD2 on 6 matching bases. The V gene lost 5 bases and the J gene lost 5 bases, with 22 bases spanning the gap. CDR1 is MNHEY and CDR2 is SVGEGT in the germline V gene. The CDR3 is 16 amino acids. CDR3 loop: CASSPISPGLKNEQYF. The DNA for the CDR3 is TGTGCCAGCAGTCCCATCTCCCCGGGACTGAAAAACGAGCAGTACTTC.

This chain uses TRBV5-1 with TRBJ1-2; D is unresolved. V gave up 6 bases and J gave up 2 bases, with 14 bases separating them. This CDR3 has 14 residues. Per germline, CDR1 SGHRS and CDR2 YFSETQ. The CDR3 sequence is CASTAIAGNYGYTF. In DNA, the CDR3 is TGCGCCAGCACTGCGATTGCGGGGAACTATGGCTACACCTTC.

This chain uses TRBV5-8 with TRBJ1-5; 11 positions match TRBD1. Germline loops: CDR1 SGHTS, CDR2 YDEGEE. Losses at the gene ends were 4 bases for V and 4 bases for J; bases not matched to a gene: 1. CDR3 length: 14 residues. In DNA, the CDR3 is TGTGCCAGCAGCGGACAGGGGGCAAATCAGCCCCAGCATTTT. As protein: CASSGQGANQPQHF.

The rearrangement joins TRBV5-1 to TRBJ2-1; TRBD2 is a possible D gene (5 bases). CDR3 length equals 14 residues. CDR1 and CDR2 from the germline V gene are SGHRS and YFSETQ. V shed 7 bases and J shed 4 bases, with 15 bases lying between them. CDR3 sequence: CASRETASYNEQFF. CDR3 DNA: TGCGCCAGCCGGGAAACAGCATCTTACAATGAGCAGTTCTTC. Based on the CDR3 plus reference TRBV5-1 and TRBJ2-1, the full variable domain is KAGVTQTPRYLIKTRGQQVTLSCSPISGHRSVSWYQQTPGQGLQFLFEYFSETQRNKGNFPGRFSGRQFSNSRSEMNVSTLELGDSALYLCASRETASYNEQFFGPGTRLTVL.

The chain joins TRBV27 to TRBJ1-4, with D perhaps matching TRBD1 (5 bases). Germline CDR1 is MNHEY and CDR2 is SMNVEV (reference sequence). The CDR3 spans 15 residues. V lost 6 bases and J lost 7, with 18 bases in between. The CDR3 reads CASSPQGNLGEKLFF. DNA for the CDR3: TGTGCCAGCAGCCCGCAGGGAAACTTAGGTGAAAAACTGTTTTTT.

This rearrangement joins TRBV19 to TRBJ1-5, with D uncertain. Germline V lookup: CDR1 LNHDA, CDR2 SQIVND (reference sequence). This CDR3 contains 13 residues. Trimming stripped 4 bases from V and 6 bases from J, with 10 bases between. This CDR3 reads CASSTMGTQPQHF. The DNA of the CDR3 is TGTGCCAGTAGTACCATGGGCACTCAGCCCCAGCATTTT.

This sequence joins TRBV6-5 and TRBJ1-2, with 7 nucleotides matching TRBD1. The CDR3 totals 14 residues. V lost 7 bases to trimming and J lost 6 bases; unmatched junction nucleotides: 11. CDR1 is MNHEY, CDR2 SVGAGI, per germline. The CDR3 DNA sequence: TGTGCCAGCACTACCGTGGGCAGGGGGGATGGCTACACCTTC. Its protein is CASTTVGRGDGYTF.

This clone was counted many times. The CDR3 sequence: CASSFFSGGVTGELFF. The CDR3 DNA sequence: TGTGCCAGCAGCTTTTTTAGCGGGGGGGTCACCGGGGAGCTGTTTTTT. V usage is TRBV7-2 and J usage is TRBJ2-2, with 11 bases that match TRBD2. Germline V lookup: CDR1 SGHTA, CDR2 FQGNSA. J gave up 4 bases and V 3 bases, and 4 bases lay outside the gene matches. The CDR3 contains 16 residues.

This clone was counted a few times. This chain uses TRBV28 with TRBJ2-7; no clear D. Per germline, CDR1 MDHEN and CDR2 SYDVKM. Trimming took off 2 bases at V and 6 bases at J, with 17 bases between the two ends. This CDR3 has 15 amino acids. The DNA of the CDR3 is TGTGCCAGCAGTTTAGTTTCGGGTGTCTCTCGCGAGCAGTACTTC. This codes for CASSLVSGVSREQYF.

The rearrangement joins TRBV3-1 (or the pseudogene TRBV3-2) to TRBJ2-7; TRBD2 matches at 10 bases. V dropped 3 bases and J dropped 5; count of bases not matched to a gene: 4. CDR1 and CDR2 from the germline V gene are LGHDT and YNNKEL (reference sequence). This CDR3 has 14 amino acids. CDR3 in amino acids: CASSHLAGVDEQYF. The DNA for the CDR3 is TGTGCCAGCAGCCATCTAGCGGGAGTGGACGAGCAGTACTTC.

This clone was found a few times. The CDR3 nucleotides are TGTGCCAGCAGCGTTGGGAGAGTCGTTTCACCCCTCCACTTT. Its translation is CASSVGRVVSPLHF. The gene calls are TRBV9 and TRBJ1-6; D not resolved. CDR3 length: 14 residues. Trimming removed 2 bases at V and 9 bases at J, with 12 bases between. Germline-derived CDR1 and CDR2 are SGDLS and YYNGEE.

The chain couples TRBV10-2 to TRBJ1-1, with D possibly TRBD1 on 5 matching bases. Germline values: CDR1 WSHSY, CDR2 SAAADI. V lost 5 bases and J 5 bases, leaving 9 bases between the germline ends. The CDR3 length is 12 residues. CDR3 protein: CASSRQRTEAFF. The CDR3 nucleotides read TGCGCCAGCAGTCGACAGAGGACTGAAGCTTTCTTT.

This chain uses TRBV20-1 with TRBJ2-1; the match to TRBD2 covers 11 bases. The CDR3 has 17 amino acids. Losses at the gene ends were 3 bases for V and 2 bases for J; bases not matched to a gene: 9. The germline V gene has CDR1 DFQATT and CDR2 SNEGSKA (reference sequence). The CDR3: CSASVGSSGGAYNEQFF. The CDR3 DNA follows: TGCAGTGCTAGTGTGGGCAGTAGCGGGGGGGCCTACAATGAGCAGTTCTTC.

This chain connects TRBV2 to TRBJ1-6; D uncertain. Germline values: CDR1 SNHLY, CDR2 FYNNEI. The CDR3 length is 15 residues. The V gene lost 3 bases and the J gene lost 2 bases, with 8 bases spanning the gap. The CDR3 region is CASSDRRPYNSPLHF. The CDR3 DNA reads TGTGCCAGCAGTGATAGGAGGCCCTATAATTCACCCCTCCACTTT. The full variable domain, its missing parts supplied by reference TRBV2 and TRBJ1-6, is EPEVTQTPSHQVTQMGQEVILRCVPISNHLYFYWYRQILGQKVEFLVSFYNNEISEKSEIFDDQFSVERPDGSNFTLKIRSTKLEDSAMYFCASSDRRPYNSPLHFGNGTRLTVT.

The chain employs TRBV5-1 and TRBJ2-3; 9 bases are shared with TRBD1. The CDR3 totals 21 residues. From germline, CDR1 is SGHRS and CDR2 YFSETQ. The J segment lost 2 bases and the V segment lost 1 base, leaving 20 bases of the junction unmatched. The CDR3 region is CASSLRVRATGGNSNTDTQYF. CDR3 bases: TGCGCCAGCAGCTTGAGGGTGCGAGCGACAGGGGGAAATTCTAACACAGATACGCAGTATTTT.

The V call is TRBV29-1, the J call TRBJ1-4; 11 bases line up with TRBD1. Germline-derived CDR1 and CDR2 are SQVTM and ANQGSEA. After removal of 7 bases from V and 7 bases from J, the junction contained 5 bases not matched to a gene. The length of the CDR3 is 13 residues. In nucleotides, the CDR3 is TGCAGCGCCTCCGGGACAGGGGGTGAAAAACTGTTTTTT. It codes for CSASGTGGEKLFF.

This chain uses TRBV24-1 with TRBJ1-4; 9 bases match TRBD1. The CDR3 consists of 15 residues. V lost 12 bases, J lost 4 bases, and 11 bases stayed unmatched. Germline lookup yields CDR1 KGHDR and CDR2 SFDVKD. The CDR3 region is CAGPGQGFCNEKLFF. The CDR3 DNA reads TGTGCCGGTCCGGGACAGGGTTTTTGTAATGAAAAACTGTTTTTT.